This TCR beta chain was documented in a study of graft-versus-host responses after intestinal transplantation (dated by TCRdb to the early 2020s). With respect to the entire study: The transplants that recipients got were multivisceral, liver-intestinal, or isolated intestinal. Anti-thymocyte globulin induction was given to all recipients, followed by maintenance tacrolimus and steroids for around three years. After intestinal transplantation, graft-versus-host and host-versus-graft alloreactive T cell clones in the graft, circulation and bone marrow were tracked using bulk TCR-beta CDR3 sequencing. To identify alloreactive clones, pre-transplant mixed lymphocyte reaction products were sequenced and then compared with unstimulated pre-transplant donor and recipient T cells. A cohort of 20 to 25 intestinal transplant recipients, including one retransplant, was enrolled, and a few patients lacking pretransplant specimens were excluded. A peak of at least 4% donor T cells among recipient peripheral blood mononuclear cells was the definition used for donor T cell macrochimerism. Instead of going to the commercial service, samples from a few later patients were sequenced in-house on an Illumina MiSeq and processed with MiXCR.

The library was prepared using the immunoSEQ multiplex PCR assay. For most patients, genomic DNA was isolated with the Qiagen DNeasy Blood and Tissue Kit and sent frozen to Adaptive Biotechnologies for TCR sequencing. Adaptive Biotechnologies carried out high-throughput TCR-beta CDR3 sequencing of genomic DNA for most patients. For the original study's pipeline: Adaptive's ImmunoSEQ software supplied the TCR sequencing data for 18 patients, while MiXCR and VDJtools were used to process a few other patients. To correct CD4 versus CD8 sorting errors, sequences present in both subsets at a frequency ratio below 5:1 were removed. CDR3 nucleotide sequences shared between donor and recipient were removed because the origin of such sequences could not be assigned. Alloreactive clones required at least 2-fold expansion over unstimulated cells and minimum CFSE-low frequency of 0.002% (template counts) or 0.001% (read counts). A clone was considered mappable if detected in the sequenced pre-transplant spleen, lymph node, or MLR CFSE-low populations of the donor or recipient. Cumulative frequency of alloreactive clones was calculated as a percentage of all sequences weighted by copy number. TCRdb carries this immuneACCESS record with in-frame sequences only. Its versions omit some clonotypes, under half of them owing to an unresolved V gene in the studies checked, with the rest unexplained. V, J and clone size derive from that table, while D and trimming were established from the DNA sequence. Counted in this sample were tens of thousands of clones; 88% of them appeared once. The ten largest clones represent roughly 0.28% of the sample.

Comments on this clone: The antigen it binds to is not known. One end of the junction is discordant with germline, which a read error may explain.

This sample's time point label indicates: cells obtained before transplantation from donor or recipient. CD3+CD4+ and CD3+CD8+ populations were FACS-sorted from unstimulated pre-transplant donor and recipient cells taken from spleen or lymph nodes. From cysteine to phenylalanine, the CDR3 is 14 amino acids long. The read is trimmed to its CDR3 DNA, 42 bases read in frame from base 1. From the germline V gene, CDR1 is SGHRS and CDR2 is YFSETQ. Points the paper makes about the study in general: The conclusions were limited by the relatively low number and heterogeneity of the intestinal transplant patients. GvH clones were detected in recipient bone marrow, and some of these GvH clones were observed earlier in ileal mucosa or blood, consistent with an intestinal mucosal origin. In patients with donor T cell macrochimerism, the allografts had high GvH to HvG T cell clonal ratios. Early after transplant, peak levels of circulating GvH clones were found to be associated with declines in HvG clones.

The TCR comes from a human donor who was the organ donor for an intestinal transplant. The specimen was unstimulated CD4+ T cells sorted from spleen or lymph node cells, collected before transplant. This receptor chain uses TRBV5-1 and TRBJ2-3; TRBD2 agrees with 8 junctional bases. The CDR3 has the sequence CASRPGLAADTQYF. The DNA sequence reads TGTGCCAGCAGGCCCGGACTAGCCGCGGATACGCAGTATTTT.